The 18 T cell receptor beta chains below come from one sample, sequenced in a study of regulatory T cells in long-lasting Graves disease. Construction of the TCR beta libraries employed iRepertoire HTBI primers in conjunction with Arm-PCR of CDR3 regions. TCRdb fed the multiplex PCR reads into MiXCR, producing one record per CDR3 protein. Here the sample spans roughly 610,000 distinct CDR3 sequences, roughly 15% being singletons. The time point denotes: newly diagnosed GD, antithyroid drugs for less than 3 months. Isolated PBMC RNA provided the starting material for the TCR library. The data also belong to a second study, concerning T cells in Graves' hyperthyroidism and ophthalmopathy.

This specimen was peripheral blood mononuclear cells (PBMCs), taken at new diagnosis, from a patient treated with antithyroid drugs. These TCRs come from a woman younger than 45 with Graves disease.

This clonotype was found a few times. V is TRBV5-1 and J is TRBJ2-7; D unresolved. The CDR3 length is 12 residues. The V end lost 0 bases, the J end lost 6 bases, and 7 bases lay between the germline ends. Per germline, CDR1 SGHRS and CDR2 YFSETQ. For the CDR3, the DNA is TGCGCCAGCAGCTTGGAAGGGCGCGAGCAGTACTTC. Residues: CASSLEGREQYF.

This clonotype was seen at least ten times. The chain combines TRBV3-1 with TRBJ2-7; 11 nucleotides line up with TRBD2. The CDR3 consists of 16 residues. Germline V gene data show CDR1 as LGHDT and CDR2 as YNNKEL (reference sequence). The ends lost 6 bases at V and 2 bases at J; junction bases unmatched: 9. CDR3 in amino acids: CASSSTSGRTPYEQYF. DNA for the CDR3: TGTGCCAGCAGTTCAACTAGCGGGAGAACCCCCTACGAGCAGTACTTC.

The rearrangement links TRBV11-3 to TRBJ2-2; 10 bases agree with TRBD2. V trimming: 5 bases; J trimming: 4 bases; junction bases outside the gene matches: 10. There are 17 residues in the CDR3. Per germline, CDR1 SGHNT and CDR2 YENEEA. CDR3: CASSPGIAGGSTGELFF. CDR3 bases: TGTGCCAGCAGCCCCGGGATAGCGGGAGGCAGCACCGGGGAGCTGTTTTTT.

The CDR3 loop reads CASSRQTTDTQYF. The CDR3 nucleotides are TGTGCCAGCTCCCGACAGACCACAGATACGCAGTATTTT. J is TRBJ2-3 and V is TRBV2; a possible D gene is TRBD1 (5 bases). CDR3 length equals 13 residues. V lost 8 bases to trimming and J lost 2 bases, with 11 bases between them. CDR1 and CDR2 (germline): SNHLY, FYNNEI.

This clonotype was found many times. This chain joins TRBV2 and TRBJ2-7; a weak D match, TRBD2 (5 bases). The germline CDR1 and CDR2 sequences are SNHLY and FYNNEI. V was cut by 8 bases and J by 6 bases, with 14 bases left in between. The length of the CDR3 is 12 residues. CDR3 sequence (DNA): TGTGCCAGCGGCCGGGGTGTCGGCGAGCAGTACTTC. Its protein is CASGRGVGEQYF.

This clonotype showed up many times. J is TRBJ2-3 and V is TRBV28, with 8 bases identical to TRBD2. CDR1 MDHEN and CDR2 SYDVKM come from the germline V gene. This CDR3 is 15 amino acids long. V shed 7 bases, J shed 2 bases, and the junction held 8 bases outside the gene matches. CDR3 sequence (DNA): TGTGCCAGCATCAGCGGGAGAACCATCACAGATACGCAGTATTTT. Translating gives CASISGRTITDTQYF.

Only a few counts were recorded for this clonotype. V usage is TRBV27 and J usage is TRBJ2-5, with 7 bases matching TRBD2. The trim removed 6 bases at V and 0 bases at J, leaving 16 bases unmatched. From germline, CDR1 is MNHEY and CDR2 SMNVEV (reference sequence). The CDR3 is 18 amino acids. In nucleotides, the CDR3 is TGTGCCAGCAGCCGGCAACTAGCGCGGCACACTAACCAAGAGACCCAGTACTTC. It translates to CASSRQLARHTNQETQYF.

This clonotype has a count of ten or more. V usage is TRBV5-1 and J usage is TRBJ1-1; 9 nucleotides match TRBD1. V dropped 2 bases and J dropped 7; count of bases not matched to a gene: 12. CDR3 length equals 16 residues. Germline CDR1 reads SGHRS; CDR2 reads YFSETQ. The CDR3 nucleotides are TGCGCCAGCAGCTTACGGCTACAGGGGGCGAGGAATGAAGCTTTCTTT. It yields the protein CASSLRLQGARNEAFF.

This clonotype was counted a few times. V and J are TRBV6-1 and TRBJ1-2; no definite D call. This CDR3 region has 14 residues. Trimming pared 7 bases from V and 2 bases from J, leaving 14 bases between. Germline CDR1 is MNHNS and CDR2 is SASEGT. The CDR3 DNA is TGTGCCAGCAATCGCGTGACACTCAACTATGGCTACACCTTC. It specifies CASNRVTLNYGYTF.

This clonotype was observed at least ten times. The chain has TRBV11-2 and TRBJ2-1; possible D gene TRBD2, 5 bases. Trimming took off 2 bases at V and 8 bases at J, with 13 bases between the two ends. The germline CDR1 and CDR2 sequences are SGHAT and FQNNGV. This CDR3 spans 14 amino acids. The CDR3, as DNA: TGTGCCAGCAGCTTAATAGTCTCTAGCCATGAGCAGTTCTTC. Translated, it gives CASSLIVSSHEQFF.

The genes are TRBV12-5 and TRBJ2-1; perhaps TRBD2 as D (5 bases). CDR1 and CDR2 (germline): LGHNT, FRNRAP. There are 19 residues in the CDR3. V was pared by 1 base and J by 0 bases, with 19 bases between. CDR3 loop: CASGLAITPSRSSYNEQFF. The CDR3 DNA reads as TGTGCTAGTGGTTTGGCCATTACTCCTAGCAGAAGCTCCTACAATGAGCAGTTCTTC.

This clonotype was picked up a small number of times. The CDR3 is CATSRPNWGRNTIYF. CDR3 DNA: TGTGCCACCAGCAGACCTAACTGGGGTCGAAACACCATATATTTT. The rearrangement uses TRBV15 and TRBJ1-3; no firm D call. This CDR3 has 15 residues. From germline, CDR1 is LNHNV and CDR2 YYDKDF (reference sequence). V lost 2 bases, J lost 5 bases, and 13 bases lay in between.

The chain employs TRBV14 and TRBJ2-5, with 11 bases lining up with TRBD2. V shed 7 bases, J shed 7 bases, and the junction held 8 bases outside the gene matches. Germline CDR1 reads SGHDN; CDR2 reads FVKESK. The CDR3 contains 14 residues. The CDR3 loop is CASTLTSGMSTQYF. CDR3 bases: TGTGCCAGCACCTTGACTAGCGGGATGTCGACCCAGTACTTC.

The table lists this clonotype with many counts. The chain joins TRBV2 to TRBJ2-1, with TRBD2 identical over 12 bases. Germline CDR1 is SNHLY and CDR2 is FYNNEI. V trimming: 7 bases; J trimming: 4 bases; junction bases outside the gene matches: 5. The CDR3 runs 15 residues. CDR3 coding DNA: TGTGCCAGCAAATCTGGACTAGCGGGATACAATGAGCAGTTCTTC. Its translation is CASKSGLAGYNEQFF.

The V and J genes are TRBV5-1 and TRBJ2-5; D not certain. Trimming took 7 bases from V and 5 from J, leaving 15 bases between them. Germline V lookup: CDR1 SGHRS, CDR2 YFSETQ. This CDR3 is built from 13 residues. CDR3 sequence reads: CASYISPRETQYF. The CDR3 region has the DNA TGCGCCAGCTATATTTCGCCTAGGGAGACCCAGTACTTC.

The chain employs TRBV7-9 and TRBJ1-2, with a tentative D call TRBD1 (5 bases). CDR3 length: 14 amino acids. Germline CDR1 SEHNR, CDR2 FQNEAQ (reference sequence). V lost 2 bases to trimming and J lost 3 bases, with 10 bases between them. The CDR3 spells CASSLYGGDYGYTF. The CDR3 DNA follows: TGTGCCAGCAGCTTATACGGGGGGGACTATGGCTACACCTTC.

This clonotype was observed at least ten times. This chain joins TRBV2 and TRBJ2-2, with D uncertain. Germline CDR1 is SNHLY and CDR2 is FYNNEI. Trimming removed 11 bases at V and 5 bases at J, with 21 bases between. This CDR3 contains 15 residues. The DNA of the CDR3 is TGTGCCGGACGGCGAGAGTCGGTGGGAACCGGGGAGCTGTTTTTT. Encoded protein: CAGRRESVGTGELFF.

Many counts were recorded for this clonotype. The CDR3 reads CASSSSALRTNVLTF. CDR3 bases: TGTGCCAGCAGCTCTAGCGCTCTACGGACCAACGTCCTGACTTTC. The chain employs TRBV7-2 and TRBJ2-6, with D possibly being TRBD2 (6 bases). Germline values: CDR1 SGHTA, CDR2 FQGNSA. The CDR3 extends over 15 amino acids. V shed 4 bases and J shed 8 bases, with 15 bases lying between them.